Presented here are 22 T cell receptor beta chains from one specimen sequenced in a study of blood T cell repertoires in COVID-19. Libraries were prepared by immunoSEQ multiplex PCR; TCRdb keeps only in-frame clonotypes and omits some of them. Here the sample spans 90,000 to 130,000 clones, 76% being singletons. The sample consisted of peripheral blood. The receptor source for this set is a woman of 80 years or more with acute or convalescent COVID-19.

The CDR3 reads CASKTLAGGGTDTQYF. The CDR3 DNA sequence: TGTGCCAGTAAAACACTAGCGGGGGGTGGCACAGATACGCAGTATTTT. The chain couples TRBV19 to TRBJ2-3; 12 nucleotides agree with TRBD2. V was clipped by 7 bases and J by 1 base; unmatched bases: 6. This CDR3 contains 16 residues. Germline V CDR1 and CDR2: LNHDA, SQIVND (reference sequence).

The CDR3 loop reads CASSSTGTRQETQYF. The DNA of the CDR3 is TGTGCCAGCAGCTCAACCGGGACACGACAAGAGACCCAGTACTTC. The chain uses TRBV11-1 and TRBJ2-5; D may be TRBD1 (6 bases). The germline CDR1 and CDR2 sequences are SGHAT and FQDESV (reference sequence). V was pared by 4 bases and J by 2 bases, with 14 bases between. The CDR3 spans 15 residues.

The chain carries TRBV15 and TRBJ2-7; unclear D gene. V was shortened by 0 bases and J by 3 bases, with 9 bases between the two germline ends. This CDR3 contains 14 residues. CDR1 LNHNV and CDR2 YYDKDF come from the germline V gene (reference sequence). Written as DNA, the CDR3 is TGTGCCACCAGCAGAGACCGCGATCGCTACGAGCAGTACTTC. Its protein product is CATSRDRDRYEQYF.

The chain has TRBV27 and TRBJ2-1; 12 nucleotides line up with TRBD1. The CDR3 is made up of 19 amino acids. After removal of 5 bases from V and 0 bases from J, the junction contained 11 bases not matched to a gene. Germline V gene lookup returns CDR1 MNHEY and CDR2 SMNVEV (reference sequence). The CDR3 coding sequence is TGTGCCAGCAGTCTTCCGGGACAGGGGGCTCCTAGCTCCTACAATGAGCAGTTCTTC. As protein: CASSLPGQGAPSSYNEQFF.

This chain joins TRBV30 and TRBJ2-5, with 7 bases that match TRBD2. The V segment lost 0 bases and the J segment 5 bases; nucleotides outside the gene matches: 6. The germline gives CDR1 GTSNPN, CDR2 SVGIG (reference sequence). This CDR3 has 14 residues. In DNA form, the CDR3 reads TGTGCCTGGAGTGTAAGGGGAGGGAGGGAGACCCAGTACTTC. Amino acid sequence: CAWSVRGGRETQYF.

The chain links TRBV6-5 to TRBJ2-7; 8 bases line up with TRBD2. V lost 6 bases and J lost 0; bases outside the gene matches: 7. Germline values: CDR1 MNHEY, CDR2 SVGAGI. CDR3 length equals 15 residues. CDR3 sequence reads: CASSLSGALSYEQYF. The CDR3 nucleotides are TGTGCCAGCAGCCTTAGCGGGGCCCTCTCCTACGAGCAGTACTTC.

In its sample, this clone was seen a few times. The rearrangement joins TRBV7-9 to TRBJ2-5; tentative D call: TRBD1 (6 bases). This CDR3 spans 16 amino acids. Trimming removed 5 bases from V and 2 bases from J, with 18 bases in between. From germline, CDR1 is SEHNR and CDR2 FQNEAQ (reference sequence). The CDR3: CASSPGVLILQETQYF. CDR3 nucleotide sequence: TGTGCCAGCAGCCCAGGGGTCCTCATTCTTCAAGAGACCCAGTACTTC. Complete variable domain (other parts from reference TRBV7-9 and TRBJ2-5): DTGVSQNPRHKITKRGQNVTFRCDPISEHNRLYWYRQTLGQGPEFLTYFQNEAQLEKSRLLSDRFSAERPKGSFSTLEIQRTEQGDSAMYLCASSPGVLILQETQYFGPGTRLLVL.

The table lists this clone with a few counts. The rearrangement links TRBV18 to TRBJ2-3; 9 bases are a match to TRBD2. The germline gives CDR1 KGHSH, CDR2 LQKENI. With 4 bases clipped from V and 2 bases from J, the junction kept 7 bases outside the gene matches. This CDR3 comprises 16 residues. The CDR3 region has the DNA TGTGCCAGCTCACTCTCTAGCGGGGAGACCACAGATACGCAGTATTTT. Residues: CASSLSSGETTDTQYF.

The V and J genes are TRBV27 and TRBJ2-3; 7 positions match TRBD1. The V gene's germline CDR1 is MNHEY and CDR2 SMNVEV (reference sequence). The CDR3 has 14 residues. V lost 3 bases and J lost 2; bases outside the gene matches: 2. The CDR3 here is CASSLTGNTDTQYF. As DNA, the CDR3 is TGTGCCAGCAGTTTGACAGGGAACACAGATACGCAGTATTTT.

The V gene is TRBV7-2, the J gene TRBJ1-1, with a tentative D call TRBD1 (5 bases). Trimming pared 1 base from V and 0 bases from J, leaving 9 bases between. This CDR3 has 15 residues. Germline CDR1 SGHTA, CDR2 FQGNSA. CDR3 in amino acids: CASSLVGQLNTEAFF. The CDR3, as DNA: TGTGCCAGCAGCTTAGTTGGACAATTGAACACTGAAGCTTTCTTT.

The chain recombines TRBV27 with TRBJ1-1, with D tentatively TRBD1 (6 bases). V was clipped by 2 bases and J by 9 bases, with 13 bases between them. The germline gives CDR1 MNHEY, CDR2 SMNVEV (reference sequence). This CDR3 is built from 13 residues. Here the CDR3 reads CASSLAGEGKAFF. CDR3 sequence (DNA): TGTGCCAGCAGTTTAGCAGGGGAAGGAAAAGCTTTCTTT.

The V and J genes are TRBV2 and TRBJ1-6; 10 bases match TRBD1. Per germline, CDR1 SNHLY and CDR2 FYNNEI. Trimming removed 4 bases from V and 8 bases from J; junction bases left unmatched: 2. CDR3 length equals 14 residues. The CDR3, as DNA: TGTGCCAGCAGTGGGGACAGGGGATATTCACCCCTCCACTTT. It specifies CASSGDRGYSPLHF. Looking up the rest from reference TRBV2 and TRBJ1-6 gives the full variable domain: EPEVTQTPSHQVTQMGQEVILRCVPISNHLYFYWYRQILGQKVEFLVSFYNNEISEKSEIFDDQFSVERPDGSNFTLKIRSTKLEDSAMYFCASSGDRGYSPLHFGNGTRLTVT.

This clone has a handful of counts. The chain carries TRBV11-2 and TRBJ1-4; 8 nucleotides agree with TRBD1. Germline V gene data show CDR1 as SGHAT and CDR2 as FQNNGV. With 5 bases clipped from V and 3 bases from J, the junction kept 5 bases outside the gene matches. The CDR3 is 15 residues long. Written as DNA, the CDR3 is TGTGCCAGCAGCCCCCAGGGGGCGGCTAATGAAAAACTGTTTTTT. This codes for CASSPQGAANEKLFF. Full variable domain (missing parts from reference TRBV11-2 and TRBJ1-4): EAGVAQSPRYKIIEKRQSVAFWCNPISGHATLYWYQQILGQGPKLLIQFQNNGVVDDSQLPKDRFSAERLKGVDSTLKIQPAKLEDSAVYLCASSPQGAANEKLFFGSGTQLSVL.

The chain links TRBV23-1 to TRBJ1-4; D uncertain. TRBV23-1 is assigned to the ORF class and has an uncertain function. V lost 0 bases and J 0 bases, leaving 8 bases between the germline ends. The CDR3 has 16 residues. Here the CDR3 reads CASSQSRETTNEKLFF. Written as DNA, the CDR3 is TGCGCCAGCAGTCAATCGCGGGAGACAACTAATGAAAAACTGTTTTTT.

The rearrangement uses TRBV18 and TRBJ2-3, with TRBD2 matching 14 bases. Germline V lookup: CDR1 KGHSH, CDR2 LQKENI. V lost 1 base and J lost 2; bases outside the gene matches: 8. There are 19 residues in the CDR3. CDR3 coding DNA: TGTGCCAGCTCACCACGACTAGCGGGAGGGCCCCTCTCCACAGATACGCAGTATTTT. It translates to CASSPRLAGGPLSTDTQYF.

The genes are TRBV3-1 (or the pseudogene TRBV3-2) and TRBJ1-2; D perhaps matches TRBD1 (5 bases). The CDR3 loop spans 15 amino acids. The V gene's germline CDR1 is LGHDT and CDR2 YNNKEL (reference sequence). Trimming removed 0 bases from V and 8 bases from J, with 16 bases in between. This CDR3 reads CASSQDIYQGSGYTF. DNA of the CDR3: TGTGCCAGCAGCCAAGATATTTATCAGGGCAGCGGCTACACCTTC.

The V call is TRBV21-1, the J call TRBJ1-6; no check of the table's D call, TRBD1, against the DNA was made. TRBV21-1 is a pseudogene locus. This CDR3 has 17 amino acids. In DNA, the CDR3 is TGTGCCAGCAGCAAAGGGGTTAGGGACAGGGTTGGTTCACCCCTCCACTTT. Amino acids: CASSKGVRDRVGSPLHF.

With regard to this clone: The junction does not match germline at one end; this may be a read error. The chain combines TRBV6-2 or TRBV6-3 with TRBJ2-3; D not certain. The germline V gene encodes CDR1 MNHEY and CDR2 SVGEGT. There are 11 residues in the CDR3. CDR3 loop: CASSLNYVAVF. CDR3 bases: TGTGCCAGCAGCCTAAATTACGTAGCTGTTTTT.

This clone was observed once. The J gene is TRBJ1-1, the V gene TRBV6-5; D might be TRBD1 (6 bases). Germline values: CDR1 MNHEY, CDR2 SVGAGI. Trimming removed 4 bases at V and 3 bases at J, with 15 bases between. The CDR3 is 15 residues long. This chain's CDR3 is CASSSGQSLYTEAFF. The CDR3 nucleotides are TGTGCCAGCAGTTCGGGACAATCCTTGTACACTGAAGCTTTCTTT.

The V call is TRBV7-3, the J call TRBJ2-1; TRBD2 matches at 12 bases. The CDR3 contains 13 residues. The germline CDR1 and CDR2 sequences are SGHTA and FQGTGA. V shed 4 bases and J 15 bases; nucleotides not matched to a gene: 7. The CDR3 spells CASSSTSGGSPFF. CDR3 DNA: TGTGCCAGCAGCTCAACTAGCGGGGGGTCTCCGTTCTTC.

The chain employs TRBV2 and TRBJ1-5; the D is unclear. V lost 7 bases to trimming and J lost 2 bases, with 18 bases between them. Germline lookup yields CDR1 SNHLY and CDR2 FYNNEI. The CDR3 contains 16 residues. Here the CDR3 reads CASTPDSLGGNQPQHF. DNA for the CDR3: TGTGCCAGCACTCCGGACTCCCTTGGGGGCAATCAGCCCCAGCATTTT.

The chain couples TRBV7-9 to TRBJ2-2; D possibly corresponds to TRBD2 (6 bases). The CDR3 contains 16 residues. The germline V gene encodes CDR1 SEHNR and CDR2 FQNEAQ (reference sequence). The V gene lost 7 bases and the J gene lost 2 bases, with 17 bases spanning the gap. Here the CDR3 reads CASTGRSGRNTGELFF. The CDR3 DNA reads as TGTGCCAGCACGGGGCGTAGCGGACGCAACACCGGGGAGCTGTTTTTT. The whole variable domain, filled in from reference TRBV7-9 and TRBJ2-2, reads DTGVSQNPRHKITKRGQNVTFRCDPISEHNRLYWYRQTLGQGPEFLTYFQNEAQLEKSRLLSDRFSAERPKGSFSTLEIQRTEQGDSAMYLCASTGRSGRNTGELFFGEGSRLTVL.